These T cell receptor beta chains were read from a single sample in a study of tumor-infiltrating lymphocytes in primary liver carcinoma. TCRdb itself ran the multiplex PCR reads through MiXCR, one entry per CDR3 protein. The table lists roughly 100,000 distinct CDR3 sequences, approximately 80% of them singletons. Sequencing input: liver tumor tissue from sampling region 3. Receptors were obtained from a man aged 35-49 years with primary liver carcinoma and hepatitis B virus infection. CDR3s include the opening cysteine and the closing phenylalanine or tryptophan. The D gene is left open where the match is weak. Not every row has a clone size; where given, it reads once, few, many or a size class.

j_gene: TRBJ2-1; v_gene: TRBV29-1; abundance: once; d_gene: .; CDR3aa: CSVDLLDAISYNEQFF; CDR3nt: TGCAGCGTTGATCTTCTGGACGCCATTTCCTACAATGAGCAGTTCTTC
j_gene: TRBJ2-5; v_gene: TRBV12-5; abundance: .; d_gene: TRBD2; CDR3aa: CATGPGLAGETQYF; CDR3nt: TGTGCTACTGGTCCTGGACTAGCGGGAGAGACCCAGTACTTT
j_gene: TRBJ2-1; v_gene: TRBV7-9; abundance: .; d_gene: TRBD2; CDR3aa: CVSSPTAWEAGDNEQFF; CDR3nt: TGTGTCAGCAGTCCGACAGCTTGGGAAGCGGGGGACAATGAGCAGTTCTTC
j_gene: TRBJ2-1; v_gene: TRBV5-4; abundance: .; d_gene: .; CDR3aa: CASIDYSRSSEQFF; CDR3nt: TGTGCCAGCATAGATTATAGTCGTAGTAGTGAGCAGTTCTTT
j_gene: TRBJ2-1; v_gene: TRBV6-1; abundance: .; d_gene: .; CDR3aa: CASIGILSHNEQFF; CDR3nt: TGTGCCAGCATAGGGATTCTCTCCCATAATGAGCAGTTCTTC
j_gene: TRBJ2-3; v_gene: TRBV28; abundance: .; d_gene: .; CDR3aa: CANSFEGGTDTQYF; CDR3nt: TGTGCCAACAGTTTTGAAGGCGGCACAGATACGCAGTATTTT
j_gene: TRBJ2-1; v_gene: TRBV4-2; abundance: .; d_gene: TRBD2; CDR3aa: CASSQERAGGYNELFF; CDR3nt: TGTGCCAGTAGCCAAGAGCGAGCGGGAGGTTACAATGAGCTGTTCTTC
j_gene: TRBJ2-3; v_gene: TRBV28; abundance: .; d_gene: TRBD2; CDR3aa: CASRLGAGGEEYTQYF; CDR3nt: TGTGCCAGCAGGCTAGGAGCGGGAGGGGAAGAGTATACACAGTATTTT
j_gene: TRBJ2-1; v_gene: TRBV4-2; abundance: once; d_gene: .; CDR3aa: CASSHVSFSCNEQFF; CDR3nt: TGTGCCAGCAGCCATGTTAGTTTCTCATGCAATGAGCAGTTCTTC
j_gene: TRBJ1-1; v_gene: TRBV29-1; abundance: .; d_gene: .; CDR3aa: CSGGHNTGAFF; CDR3nt: TGCAGCGGAGGACATAACACTGGAGCTTTCTTT
j_gene: TRBJ2-2; v_gene: TRBV7-3; abundance: few; d_gene: .; CDR3aa: CASSFFGQTGGLFF; CDR3nt: TGTGCCAGCAGCTTCTTCGGCCAGACCGGGGGGCTGTTTTTT
j_gene: TRBJ1-6; v_gene: TRBV20-1; abundance: once; d_gene: .; CDR3aa: CSASPIQDSPLHF; CDR3nt: TGCAGTGCTAGTCCCATCCAGGATTCACCCCTCCACTTT
j_gene: TRBJ1-2; v_gene: TRBV4-1; abundance: .; d_gene: TRBD1; CDR3aa: CASSDRGQGAGYGYTF; CDR3nt: TGCGCCAGCAGCGACCGTGGACAGGGGGCGGGCTATGGCTACACCTTC
j_gene: TRBJ2-1; v_gene: TRBV11-1; abundance: .; d_gene: TRBD2; CDR3aa: CASSFPGTSGGSSYNKQIF; CDR3nt: TGTGCCAGCAGCTTTCCCGGGACTAGCGGGGGAAGCTCCTACAATAAGCAGATCTTC
j_gene: TRBJ2-5; v_gene: TRBV6-2/TRBV6-3; abundance: once; d_gene: .; CDR3aa: CASHNGETQYF; CDR3nt: TGTGCCAGCCATAACGGAGAGACTCAGTACTTC
j_gene: TRBJ2-5; v_gene: TRBV5-6; abundance: .; d_gene: .; CDR3aa: CACSLVAGSQETQYF; CDR3nt: TGTGCCTGCAGCTTGGTTGCAGGTAGCCAAGAGACCCAATACTTC
j_gene: TRBJ2-3; v_gene: TRBV11-2; abundance: medium-sized; d_gene: .; CDR3aa: CASSPPGRADTQYF; CDR3nt: TGTGCCAGCAGCCCCCCGGGCCGGGCAGATACGCAGTATTTT
j_gene: TRBJ2-1; v_gene: TRBV6-1; abundance: .; d_gene: TRBD2; CDR3aa: CASGGYSGRNEQSF; CDR3nt: TGTGCCAGCGGAGGTTATAGCGGGAGAAATGAGCAGTCCTTC
j_gene: TRBJ2-3; v_gene: TRBV28; abundance: .; d_gene: TRBD1; CDR3aa: CASSYDRVHQHDTQYF; CDR3nt: TGTGCCAGCAGCTACGACAGGGTGCATCAGCATGATACGCAGTATTTT
j_gene: TRBJ1-6; v_gene: TRBV4-3; abundance: .; d_gene: .; CDR3aa: CASRSWDGGRNSPVHF; CDR3nt: TGCGCCAGCAGGTCATGGGACGGGGGAAGGAATTCACCCGTCCACTTT
j_gene: TRBJ2-1; v_gene: TRBV14; abundance: .; d_gene: TRBD2; CDR3aa: CASSAEAGWVSNEQFF; CDR3nt: TGTGCCAGCAGTGCCGAAGCGGGATGGGTAAGTAATGAGCAGTTCTTC
j_gene: TRBJ2-1; v_gene: TRBV29-1; abundance: .; d_gene: TRBD2; CDR3aa: CSVQAGNPYNEQSF; CDR3nt: TGCAGCGTCCAAGCGGGAAACCCCTACAATGAGCAGTCCTTC
j_gene: TRBJ2-1; v_gene: TRBV6-2/TRBV6-3; abundance: .; d_gene: TRBD2; CDR3aa: CASRPGLGWMQFF; CDR3nt: TGTGCCAGCAGACCGGGACTAGGCTGGATGCAGTTCTTC
j_gene: TRBJ2-5; v_gene: TRBV11-2; abundance: few; d_gene: TRBD1; CDR3aa: CASSSPRTGLETQHF; CDR3nt: TGTGCCAGCAGCTCCCCCCGGACAGGGCTAGAGACCCAGCACTTC
j_gene: TRBJ2-6; v_gene: TRBV10-3; abundance: .; d_gene: TRBD2; CDR3aa: CTISERLAGVTMTGANVLTF; CDR3nt: TGTACCATCAGTGAGCGACTAGCGGGAGTGACGATGACTGGGGCCAACGTCCTGACTTTC
j_gene: TRBJ2-5; v_gene: TRBV5-1; abundance: .; d_gene: .; CDR3aa: CARSLVLQETQYF; CDR3nt: TGCGCCAGAAGCTTGGTTCTGCAAGAGACCCAATACTTC
j_gene: TRBJ2-3; v_gene: TRBV24-1; abundance: once; d_gene: .; CDR3aa: CAPSGRGTTSTDTQYF; CDR3nt: TGTGCCCCCAGTGGAAGGGGAACGACTAGCACAGATACGCAGTATTTT
j_gene: TRBJ2-1; v_gene: TRBV5-4; abundance: .; d_gene: .; CDR3aa: CVSNLGGGNNEQFF; CDR3nt: TGTGTCAGCAATCTTGGAGGCGGGAACAATGAGCAGTTCTTC
j_gene: TRBJ2-3; v_gene: TRBV5-4; abundance: .; d_gene: .; CDR3aa: CASSQSERTDF; CDR3nt: TGTGCTAGCAGCCAGAGCGAAAGGACAGACTTT
j_gene: TRBJ1-2; v_gene: TRBV29-1; abundance: once; d_gene: .; CDR3aa: CSVGAPTGTLVANYVYTF; CDR3nt: TGCAGCGTTGGGGCACCAACAGGAACTCTAGTGGCTAACTATGTCTACACTTTC
j_gene: TRBJ2-3; v_gene: TRBV29-1; abundance: once; d_gene: TRBD2; CDR3aa: CSVAGLACTDTQYF; CDR3nt: TGCAGCGTTGCTGGACTAGCGTGCACAGATACGCAGTACTTT
j_gene: TRBJ1-6; v_gene: TRBV29-1; abundance: .; d_gene: .; CDR3aa: CSVAQYNSLLHF; CDR3nt: TGCAGTGTTGCTCAGTATAATTCACTTCTCCACTTT
j_gene: TRBJ1-2; v_gene: TRBV5-5; abundance: .; d_gene: .; CDR3aa: CASRVPGPSGCTF; CDR3nt: TGTGCCAGCAGGGTGCCTGGACCTTCTGGCTGCACCTTC
j_gene: TRBJ1-5; v_gene: TRBV28; abundance: .; d_gene: .; CDR3aa: CASSMEEYSNQHQHF; CDR3nt: TGTGCCAGCAGTATGGAGGAGTATAGCAATCAGCACCAGCATTTT
j_gene: TRBJ1-5; v_gene: TRBV6-2/TRBV6-3; abundance: once; d_gene: .; CDR3aa: CASSYRPSNQPQQF; CDR3nt: TGTGCCAGCAGTTACAGACCTAGCAATCAGCCCCAGCAATTT
j_gene: TRBJ1-1; v_gene: TRBV10-3; abundance: .; d_gene: .; CDR3aa: CAIKNRGQINTEAFF; CDR3nt: TGTGCCATCAAAAATAGAGGACAGATTAATACTGAAGCTTTCTTT
j_gene: TRBJ2-7; v_gene: TRBV11-2; abundance: .; d_gene: .; CDR3aa: CGSSSNRNSYEQYF; CDR3nt: TGTGGCAGCAGCTCCAACAGGAACTCCTACGAGCAGTACTTT
j_gene: TRBJ2-5; v_gene: TRBV30; abundance: .; d_gene: .; CDR3aa: CAWSTAGLTPQETQYF; CDR3nt: TGTGCCTGGAGTACCGCAGGGCTGACGCCCCAAGAGACCCAGTATTTC
j_gene: TRBJ2-3; v_gene: TRBV18; abundance: .; d_gene: .; CDR3aa: CASSVAPTDTQYF; CDR3nt: TGTGCCAGCTCCGTCGCCCCCACAGATACGCAGTATTTT
j_gene: TRBJ1-1; v_gene: TRBV29-1; abundance: medium-sized; d_gene: .; CDR3aa: CSVGPGWGMVAEAFF; CDR3nt: TGCAGCGTTGGTCCAGGGTGGGGTATGGTCGCTGAAGCTTTCTTT
j_gene: TRBJ2-6; v_gene: TRBV12-3/TRBV12-4; abundance: .; d_gene: .; CDR3aa: CASSRTRLVSGRASGADVLTF; CDR3nt: TGTGCCAGCAGTCGGACCCGATTAGTCTCCGGTCGGGCCTCTGGGGCCGACGTCCTGACTTTC
j_gene: TRBJ1-5; v_gene: TRBV11-2; abundance: .; d_gene: .; CDR3aa: CANSLVRVTGSNQHQHF; CDR3nt: TGTGCCAACAGCTTAGTAAGGGTAACAGGGAGCAATCAGCACCAGCATTTT
j_gene: TRBJ1-5; v_gene: TRBV5-4; abundance: .; d_gene: TRBD1; CDR3aa: CASSLGGVDQPEHF; CDR3nt: TGTGCTAGCAGCCTAGGGGGCGTCGATCAGCCCGAGCATTTT
j_gene: TRBJ1-5; v_gene: TRBV28; abundance: many; d_gene: .; CDR3aa: CASSLPGAPNQPQHF; CDR3nt: TGTGCCAGCAGTTTGCCCGGGGCCCCTAATCAGCCCCAGCATTTT
j_gene: TRBJ1-6; v_gene: TRBV12-3/TRBV12-4; abundance: once; d_gene: .; CDR3aa: CASSVDRQYSALHF; CDR3nt: TGTGCCAGCAGTGTAGACAGACAATATTCAGCCCTCCACTTT
j_gene: TRBJ2-7; v_gene: TRBV4-3; abundance: .; d_gene: TRBD2; CDR3aa: CASSQDRASGTRQQYF; CDR3nt: TGCGCCAGCAGCCAAGATCGGGCTAGCGGGACAAGGCAGCAGTACTTC
j_gene: TRBJ1-1; v_gene: TRBV5-5; abundance: .; d_gene: .; CDR3aa: CASSLAWSTEAFF; CDR3nt: TGTGCCAGCAGCCTGGCATGGAGCACTGAAGCTTTCTTT
j_gene: TRBJ1-2; v_gene: TRBV28; abundance: .; d_gene: .; CDR3aa: CASTMSGVVYGYAF; CDR3nt: TGTGCCAGCACCATGTCAGGGGTCGTTTATGGCTACGCCTTC
j_gene: TRBJ2-7; v_gene: TRBV7-9; abundance: once; d_gene: .; CDR3aa: CASRQGQSEQYF; CDR3nt: TGTGCCAGCAGGCAGGGACAAAGCGAACAGTACTTC
j_gene: TRBJ2-1; v_gene: TRBV6-1; abundance: many; d_gene: TRBD2; CDR3aa: CASRLAGIYEQFF; CDR3nt: TGTGCCAGTCGACTAGCGGGAATCTATGAGCAGTTCTTC
j_gene: TRBJ2-1; v_gene: TRBV6-2/TRBV6-3; abundance: .; d_gene: .; CDR3aa: CASNCRSAEQFF; CDR3nt: TGTGCCAGCAATTGCAGGAGCGCTGAACAGTTCTTC
j_gene: TRBJ2-2; v_gene: TRBV6-5; abundance: .; d_gene: .; CDR3aa: CATSPGGGGGELFF; CDR3nt: TGTGCCACCAGCCCCGGTGGTGGAGGCGGGGAGCTGTTTTTT
j_gene: TRBJ2-2; v_gene: TRBV11-3; abundance: .; d_gene: TRBD1; CDR3aa: CAISLATGGTGELFF; CDR3nt: TGTGCCATCAGCTTAGCTACAGGGGGCACCGGGGAGCTGTTTTTT
j_gene: TRBJ2-6; v_gene: TRBV6-5; abundance: many; d_gene: .; CDR3aa: CASSRPWAGPLSGANVLTF; CDR3nt: TGTGCCAGCAGCCGACCCTGGGCAGGGCCCTTATCTGGGGCCAACGTCCTGACTTTC
j_gene: TRBJ2-1; v_gene: TRBV11-1; abundance: .; d_gene: .; CDR3aa: CGSIFQGPLDNEQFF; CDR3nt: TGCGGCAGCATCTTCCAGGGACCGCTGGACAATGAGCAGTTCTTC
j_gene: TRBJ1-5; v_gene: TRBV24-1; abundance: .; d_gene: .; CDR3aa: CATSNSQAYNQPQHF; CDR3nt: TGTGCCACCAGTAATTCTCAGGCCTACAATCAGCCCCAGCATTTT
j_gene: TRBJ2-7; v_gene: TRBV4-2; abundance: .; d_gene: .; CDR3aa: CASSQDTGSHYEQYF; CDR3nt: TGTGCCAGCAGCCAAGACACCGGGTCTCACTACGAGCAGTACTTC
j_gene: TRBJ1-1; v_gene: TRBV5-1; abundance: many; d_gene: TRBD1; CDR3aa: CASSPQGAYNTEAFF; CDR3nt: TGCGCCAGCAGCCCACAGGGGGCGTACAACACTGAAGCTTTCTTT
j_gene: TRBJ2-5; v_gene: TRBV11-2; abundance: .; d_gene: .; CDR3aa: CASSLPVQGGETHYF; CDR3nt: TGTGCCAGCAGCTTACCCGTGCAGGGAGGAGAGACCCACTACTTC